Described below is a single TCR beta chain sequence and its context. No antigen is known for it. The CDR3 length is 16 residues. The germline V gene has CDR1 SQVTM and CDR2 ANQGSEA. Trimming removed 8 bases at V and 0 bases at J, with 22 bases between. TCRdb re-called the reads with MiXCR, one entry per CDR3 protein. Among a few hundred thousand distinct CDR3 sequences listed, around two fifths were seen once. The source of the sample is a study of T cell repertoires in cytomegalovirus infection. Study at large: As its CMV epitopes, the study selected recently identified HLA-C-restricted and well-studied HLA-B-restricted targets. TCR beta signatures that were public indicated CMV infection and matching HLA type. The study's findings and limits: In two of eight donors, the top clonotype was HLA-C-restricted CMV-specific. People with CMV and the relevant HLA were identified by cumulative public TCR beta family frequency.

The input for sequencing was cultured PBMCs, taken from culture after CMV antigen stimulation. The source is a human donor in good health (CMV status not recorded). Some clones in this sample may be carry-over from other donors' samples. This chain uses TRBV29-1 with TRBJ1-2; D remains ambiguous. The CDR3 bases are TGCAGCTCTCTCGGCCTGGACGGAGTTTCTAACTATGGCTACACCTTC. It is translated as CSSLGLDGVSNYGYTF.